This is a list of T cell receptor beta chains from one sample in a study of blood T cell repertoires in COVID-19. This table comes from immunoSEQ multiplex PCR, and its TCRdb copy is limited to in-frame clones, with some not included. The sample lists roughly 180,000 clones; over 70% were seen once. Sequencing input: PBMCs or T cells enriched from blood (not recorded which). Every receptor here comes from a woman aged 55-70 years who had recovered from COVID-19. CDR3s include the opening cysteine and the closing phenylalanine or tryptophan. D genes are given only for firm matches.

V	D	J	CDR3
TRBV18	-	TRBJ1-5	CASSPTGLLPQHF
TRBV2	TRBD1	TRBJ2-3	CASRRQGGTDTQYF
TRBV27	TRBD2	TRBJ2-5	CASKSSGQETQYF
TRBV7-2	TRBD1	TRBJ1-6	CASSLDQGALGSPLHF
TRBV4-2	TRBD1	TRBJ2-2	CASSRSAGTGSGELFF
TRBV12-5	TRBD1	TRBJ2-7	CASGYSAQTGALSYEQYF
TRBV19	-	TRBJ1-2	CASSDQGIGSRGYTF
TRBV3-1/TRBV3-2	-	TRBJ1-4	CASSHVAGRYNEKLFF
TRBV5-1	TRBD1	TRBJ2-2	CASSLGRDRASPRELFF
TRBV29-1	-	TRBJ1-1	CSVQSLGDWNTEAFF
TRBV7-2	TRBD2	TRBJ2-1	CASSFEGTSLDEQFF
TRBV2	-	TRBJ1-5	CASSVRGQPQHF
TRBV20-1	TRBD1	TRBJ1-2	CSASETDRFGYGYTF
TRBV18	TRBD2	TRBJ2-7	CASSPNSGSLYEQYF
TRBV5-4	-	TRBJ2-5	CASSLARQETQYF
TRBV9	-	TRBJ1-4	CASSVEGDGEKLFF
TRBV21-1	-	TRBJ1-5	CASGRTGQSDSNQPQHF
TRBV30	TRBD2	TRBJ2-1	CAWTSSGKGPEQFF
TRBV5-6	TRBD2	TRBJ2-2	CASSPSGTSGKGSAGELFF
TRBV5-1	-	TRBJ1-5	CASSFTGNQPQHF
TRBV3-1/TRBV3-2	TRBD2	TRBJ2-1	CASLKTSGDNEQFF
TRBV29-1	-	TRBJ2-7	CSVAGNSYEQYF
TRBV9	TRBD1	TRBJ1-4	CASSVGDRGYEKLFF
TRBV3-1/TRBV3-2	TRBD1	TRBJ1-1	CASSLTGGTEAFF
TRBV29-1	-	TRBJ2-1	CSVDSYNEQFF
TRBV7-8	-	TRBJ1-6	CASSLVMQNSYNSPLHF
TRBV6-1	-	TRBJ1-4	CASSEARLNEKLFF
TRBV19	-	TRBJ1-5	CASSTVSTGQPQHF
TRBV3-1/TRBV3-2	-	TRBJ1-4	CASSHRGVGEKLFF
TRBV2	TRBD1	TRBJ1-2	CASSLRGQAPGYTF
TRBV5-4	TRBD1	TRBJ1-1	CASSLQGGAEAFF
TRBV3-1/TRBV3-2	-	TRBJ1-1	CASSQDRPLGGGKNTEAFF
TRBV7-9	TRBD1	TRBJ1-2	CASSQGIGQGLGYTF
TRBV6-5	-	TRBJ2-2	CASSYSPDAGGELFF
TRBV28	TRBD1	TRBJ1-1	CASSTGTGRTEAFF
TRBV9	TRBD2	TRBJ2-1	CASSVAGRAGGAYNEQFF
TRBV29-1	TRBD1	TRBJ1-1	CSVQQGARHTEAFF
TRBV4-2	TRBD2	TRBJ2-5	CASSQDLLAGAQQETQYF
TRBV3-1/TRBV3-2	-	TRBJ2-2	CASSQYSFVGAGELFF
TRBV4-2	-	TRBJ1-6	CASSKAYDRDSPLHF
TRBV11-1	TRBD1	TRBJ2-3	CASSLGTGGPDTQYF
TRBV6-2/TRBV6-3	-	TRBJ2-7	CASSSYSYEQYF
TRBV14	-	TRBJ2-7	CASSQELDSPYEQYF
TRBV18	-	TRBJ2-7	CASSPGPGAYEQYF
TRBV13	-	TRBJ1-2	CASSPKPRTF
TRBV19	-	TRBJ1-2	CASSDRSYGYTF
TRBV7-8	TRBD1	TRBJ1-1	CASSTGGTEAFF
TRBV18	TRBD2	TRBJ2-1	CASSQGLALAGYYNEQFF
TRBV7-9	-	TRBJ2-5	CASSLDGQRQETQYF
TRBV12-3/TRBV12-4	-	TRBJ1-2	CASSSTGGGYTF
TRBV2	TRBD1	TRBJ2-7	CASRTGAYYEQYF
TRBV29-1	-	TRBJ1-2	CSVGRVEGYGYTF
TRBV6-6	-	TRBJ2-1	CASSYSGQGYEQFF
TRBV9	-	TRBJ1-1	CASSVVRNTEAFF
TRBV15	-	TRBJ2-4	CATSPGPRAKYF
TRBV3-1/TRBV3-2	-	TRBJ2-7	CASSPGTYNEQYF
TRBV2	-	TRBJ1-4	CASMGLGVEKLFF
TRBV21-1	-	TRBJ2-1	CASRGDAWRDNEQFF
TRBV19	-	TRBJ1-1	CASSIGAGVGAEAFF